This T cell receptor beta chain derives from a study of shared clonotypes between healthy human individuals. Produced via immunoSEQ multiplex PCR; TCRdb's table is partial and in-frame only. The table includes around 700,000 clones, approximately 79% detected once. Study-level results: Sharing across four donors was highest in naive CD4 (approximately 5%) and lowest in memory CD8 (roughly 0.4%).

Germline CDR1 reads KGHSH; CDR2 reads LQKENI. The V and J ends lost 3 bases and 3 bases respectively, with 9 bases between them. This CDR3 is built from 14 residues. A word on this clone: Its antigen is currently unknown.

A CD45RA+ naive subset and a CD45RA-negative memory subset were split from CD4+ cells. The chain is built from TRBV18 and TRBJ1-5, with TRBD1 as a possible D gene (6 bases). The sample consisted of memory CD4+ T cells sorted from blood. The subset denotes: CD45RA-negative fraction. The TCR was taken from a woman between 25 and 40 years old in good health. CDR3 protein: CASSPQGHNQPQHF. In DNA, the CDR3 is TGTGCCAGCTCACCTCAGGGACACAATCAGCCCCAGCATTTT.